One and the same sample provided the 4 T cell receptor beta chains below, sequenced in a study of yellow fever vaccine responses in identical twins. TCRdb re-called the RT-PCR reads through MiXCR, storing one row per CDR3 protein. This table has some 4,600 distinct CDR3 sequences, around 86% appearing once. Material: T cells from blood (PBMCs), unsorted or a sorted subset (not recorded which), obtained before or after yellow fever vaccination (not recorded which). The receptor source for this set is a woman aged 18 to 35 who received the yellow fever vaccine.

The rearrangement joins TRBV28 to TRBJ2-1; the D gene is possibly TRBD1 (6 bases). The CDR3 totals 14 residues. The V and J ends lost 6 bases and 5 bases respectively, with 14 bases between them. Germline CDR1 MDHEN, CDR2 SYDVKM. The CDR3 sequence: CASSHGQPHNEQFF. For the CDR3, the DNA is TGTGCCAGCAGCCACGGACAGCCCCACAATGAGCAGTTCTTC.

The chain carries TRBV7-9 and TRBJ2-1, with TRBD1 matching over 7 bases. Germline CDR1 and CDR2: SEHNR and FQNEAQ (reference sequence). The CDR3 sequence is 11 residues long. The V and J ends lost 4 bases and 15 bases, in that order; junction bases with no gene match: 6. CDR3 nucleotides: TGTGCCAGCAGCTCGACAGGGTCGCGGTTCTTC. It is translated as CASSSTGSRFF.

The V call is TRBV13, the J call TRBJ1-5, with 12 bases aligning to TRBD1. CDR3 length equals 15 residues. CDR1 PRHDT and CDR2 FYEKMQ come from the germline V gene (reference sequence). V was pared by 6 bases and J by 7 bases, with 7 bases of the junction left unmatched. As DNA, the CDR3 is TGTGCCAGCAGAGCCGGGACAGGGGGCAGGCAGCCCCAGCATTTT. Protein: CASRAGTGGRQPQHF.

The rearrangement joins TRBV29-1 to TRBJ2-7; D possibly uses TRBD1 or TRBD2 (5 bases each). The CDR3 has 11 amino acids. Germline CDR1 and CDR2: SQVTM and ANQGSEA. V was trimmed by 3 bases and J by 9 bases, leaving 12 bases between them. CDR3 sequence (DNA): TGCAGCGTTGAGGATCCGGGGCGGCAGTACTTC. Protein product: CSVEDPGRQYF.